This T cell receptor beta chain appears in the sequencing data of a study of shared clonotypes between healthy human individuals. General study points: In several donors, around 5.5% of naive CD4 clonotypes appeared in common. Estimated clonotype richness was generally higher in naive than memory subsets.

There were no recent acute infections or vaccinations among the donors, who were healthy HIV-negative adults. The CDR3 is made up of 14 amino acids. V dropped 6 bases and J dropped 7; count of bases not matched to a gene: 9. The germline CDR1 and CDR2 sequences are MNHEY and SVGAGI. TCRdb's table, derived via immunoSEQ multiplex PCR, lists solely in-frame clones and lacks some. Here the sample spans a few million clones, approximately 94% being singletons. For this clone: Its antigen remains unknown.

Sequenced input: naive CD4+ T cells sorted from blood. Subset reported: CD45RA+ positively selected. V usage is TRBV6-5 and J usage is TRBJ1-2; 9 bases map to TRBD1. This receptor was taken from a man aged 18 to 30 in good health. CDR3 DNA sequence: TGTGCCAGCAGGAGCACCGGGACAGGGAGTGGCTACACCTTC. This gives the protein CASRSTGTGSGYTF.